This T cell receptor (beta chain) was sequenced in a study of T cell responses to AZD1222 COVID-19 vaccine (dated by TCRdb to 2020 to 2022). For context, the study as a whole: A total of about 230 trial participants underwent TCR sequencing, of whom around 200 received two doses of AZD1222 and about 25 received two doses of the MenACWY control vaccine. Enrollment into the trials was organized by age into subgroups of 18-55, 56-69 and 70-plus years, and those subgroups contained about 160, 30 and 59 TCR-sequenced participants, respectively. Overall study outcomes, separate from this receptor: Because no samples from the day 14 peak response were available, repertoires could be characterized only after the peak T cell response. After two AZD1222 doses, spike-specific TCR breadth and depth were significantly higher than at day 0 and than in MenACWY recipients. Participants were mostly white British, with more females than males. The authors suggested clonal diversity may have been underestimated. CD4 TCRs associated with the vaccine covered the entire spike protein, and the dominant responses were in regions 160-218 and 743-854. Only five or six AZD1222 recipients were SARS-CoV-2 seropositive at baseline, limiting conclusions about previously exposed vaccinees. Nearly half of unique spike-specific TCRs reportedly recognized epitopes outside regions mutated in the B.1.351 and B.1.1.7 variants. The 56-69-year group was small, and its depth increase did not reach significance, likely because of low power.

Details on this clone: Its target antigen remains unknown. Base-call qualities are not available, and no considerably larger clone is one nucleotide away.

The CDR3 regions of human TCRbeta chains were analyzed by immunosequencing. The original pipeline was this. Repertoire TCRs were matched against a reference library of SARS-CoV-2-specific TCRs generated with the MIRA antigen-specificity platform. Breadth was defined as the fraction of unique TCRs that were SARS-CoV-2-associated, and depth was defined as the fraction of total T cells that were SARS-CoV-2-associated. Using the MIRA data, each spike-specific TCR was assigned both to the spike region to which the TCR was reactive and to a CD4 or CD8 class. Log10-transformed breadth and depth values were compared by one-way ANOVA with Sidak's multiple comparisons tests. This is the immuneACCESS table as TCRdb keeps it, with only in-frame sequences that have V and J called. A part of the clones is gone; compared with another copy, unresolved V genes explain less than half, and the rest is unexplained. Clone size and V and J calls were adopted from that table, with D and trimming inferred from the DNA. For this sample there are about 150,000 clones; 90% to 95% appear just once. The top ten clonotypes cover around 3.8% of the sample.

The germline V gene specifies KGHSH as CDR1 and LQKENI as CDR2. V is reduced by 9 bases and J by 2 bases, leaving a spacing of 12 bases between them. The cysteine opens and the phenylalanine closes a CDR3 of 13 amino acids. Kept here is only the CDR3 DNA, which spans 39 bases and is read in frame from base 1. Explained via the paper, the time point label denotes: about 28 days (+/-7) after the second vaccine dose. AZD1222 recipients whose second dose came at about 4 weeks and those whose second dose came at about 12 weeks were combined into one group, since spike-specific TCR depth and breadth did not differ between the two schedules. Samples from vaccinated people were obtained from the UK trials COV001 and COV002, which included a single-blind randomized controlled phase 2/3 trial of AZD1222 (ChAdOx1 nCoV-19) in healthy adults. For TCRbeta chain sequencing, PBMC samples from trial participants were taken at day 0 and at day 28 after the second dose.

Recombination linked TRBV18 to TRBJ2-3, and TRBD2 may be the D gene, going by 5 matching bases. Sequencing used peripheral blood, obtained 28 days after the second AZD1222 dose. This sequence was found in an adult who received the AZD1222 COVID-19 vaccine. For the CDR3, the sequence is CASSRGHTDTQYF. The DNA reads TGTGCCAGTTCTCGGGGTCACACAGATACGCAGTATTTT.